Below, 5 T cell receptor beta chains from the same sample are listed, as sequenced in a study of cytomegalovirus exposure and HLA in healthy donors. The PCR made use of 60 Vbeta and 13 Jbeta primers. The method was immunoSEQ multiplex PCR; TCRdb's version includes in-frame clones alone and lacks a portion of them. The sample includes 200,000 to 250,000 clones, approximately 80% of them seen just once. Sequencing was performed on PBMCs. The receptor set was obtained from a woman aged 40 to 50 in good health and CMV-seronegative.

V usage is TRBV5-4 and J usage is TRBJ2-1; weak D call: TRBD1 (6 bases). V shed 0 bases and J shed 9 bases, with 13 bases lying between them. This CDR3 comprises 14 residues. Germline CDR1 reads SGHNT; CDR2 reads YYREEE (reference sequence). The CDR3 here is CASSLGDRSSEQFF. In DNA form, the CDR3 reads TGTGCCAGCAGCTTGGGCGACAGGAGCAGTGAGCAGTTCTTC.

The gene calls are TRBV5-1 and TRBJ1-2; no clear D. CDR1 is SGHRS and CDR2 is YFSETQ in the germline V gene. The CDR3 spans 15 residues. V lost 0 bases, J lost 2 bases, and 11 bases lay in between. The CDR3 sequence: CASSLAAGSNYGYTF. DNA of the CDR3: TGCGCCAGCAGCTTGGCCGCGGGTTCCAACTATGGCTACACCTTC.

V is TRBV7-2 and J is TRBJ2-6, with D maybe TRBD1 (6 bases). In germline, CDR1 is SGHTA, CDR2 FQGNSA. The CDR3 is 17 amino acids. Trimming left V 3 bases short and J 0 bases short, with 12 bases between. Here the CDR3 DNA reads TGTGCCAGCAGCTTCGGACAGCCAATCTCTGGGGCCAACGTCCTGACTTTC. It translates to CASSFGQPISGANVLTF.

This sequence joins TRBV15 and TRBJ1-1, with D tentatively TRBD1 (6 bases). The CDR3 contains 15 residues. The ends were cut back, 3 bases at V and 2 bases at J, with 13 bases in the middle. Per the germline V gene, CDR1 is LNHNV and CDR2 is YYDKDF (reference sequence). This chain's CDR3 is CATSRNREGNTEAFF. The CDR3 bases are TGTGCCACCAGCAGGAACAGGGAGGGAAACACTGAAGCTTTCTTT.

J is TRBJ1-1 and V is TRBV5-1; 10 positions match TRBD1. From germline, CDR1 is SGHRS and CDR2 YFSETQ. This CDR3 contains 16 residues. V was pared by 4 bases and J by 5 bases, with 11 bases of the junction left unmatched. The CDR3 DNA reads TGCGCCAGCAGCGATACAACTAGGACAGGGGGAACTGAAGCTTTCTTT. This encodes CASSDTTRTGGTEAFF.